The TCR beta chain under discussion was sequenced for a study of post-analysis software for immune sequencing data. Broader study findings: By F measure, samples from a shared preparation batch strongly co-clustered. Controls had lower frequencies than patients of about 5 TRBV segments, which included TRBV5-6, TRBV5-1 and TRBV20-1. Multiple sclerosis patients showed significantly lower normalized Chao1 diversity than controls did.

Unique-molecular-identifier-tagged TCR beta cDNA libraries were used. T cells numbering roughly 0.85 to 11 million yielded roughly 0.5 million cDNA molecules. Each CDR3 protein is one row after TCRdb ran MiXCR on the PCR reads. The sample gives some 690,000 distinct CDR3 sequences, approximately 30% of which show up once; under 0.7% is in the top ten. This clonotype was counted at least ten times. The antigen is unknown. After removal of 5 bases from V and 6 bases from J, the junction contained 10 bases not matched to a gene. The CDR3 is 14 residues long. The V gene's germline CDR1 is DFQATT and CDR2 SNEGSKA (reference sequence).

The V gene is TRBV20-1, the J gene TRBJ2-1; 7 nucleotides line up with TRBD2. This TCR was sampled from a girl between 5 and 17 years old with multiple sclerosis. Sequenced material: blood. DNA of the CDR3: TGCAGTGCTCCGAACGGGGGGACCAGCAATGAGCAGTTCTTC. It encodes CSAPNGGTSNEQFF.